This TCR beta chain was recorded in a study of blood T cell repertoires in COVID-19. Study as a whole: Whether acute or convalescent, the COVID-19 samples came from the United States, Italy and Spain. PBMCs, B-cell-depleted T cells, or T cells provided the cDNA or gDNA that made up the material.

The J segment lost 7 bases and the V segment lost 0 bases, leaving 5 bases of the junction unmatched. This CDR3 spans 14 amino acids. The germline CDR1 and CDR2 sequences are SGHRS and YFSETQ. Generated by immunoSEQ multiplex PCR, the TCRdb table keeps only in-frame clones and is missing some. Altogether around 300,000 clones are present, 85% being singletons, with the ten largest covering 2% to 3%. Assignments of participants to cohorts depended upon their own reported clinical history. The chain combines TRBV5-1 with TRBJ1-1, with TRBD1 matching 8 bases. The TCR was taken from a woman in her forties or fifties who had recovered from COVID-19. The sequenced material came from PBMCs or T cells enriched from blood (not recorded which). CDR3 nucleotide sequence: TGCGCCAGCAGCTTGGCTCAGGGGGCCGTTGAAGCTTTCTTT. It specifies CASSLAQGAVEAFF.